This T cell receptor (beta chain) is drawn from a study of shared clonotypes between healthy human individuals. Study-level findings and limits: The four-donor shared clonotypes exceeded non-shared clonotypes in generation probability, with non-shared ones scoring lower. In having few donors, the study represented limited genetic and exposure-history diversity.

Donors, without exception, were Caucasian adults residing in Nashville, Tennessee. The authors ran the assay at deep level. TCRdb keeps only in-frame clones here, not all; method: immunoSEQ multiplex PCR. The sample yields approximately 1.4 million clones, about 98% seen once. With respect to this clone: Its antigen remains unidentified. Additional DNA sequences in this sample encode the identical CDR3.

The CDR3 sequence is 17 residues long. Germline V lookup: CDR1 SGDLS, CDR2 YYNGEE. V was pared by 0 bases and J by 0 bases, with 7 bases of the junction left unmatched. Sequences were obtained from naive CD4+ T cells sorted from blood. Subset given: CD45RA+ positively selected. The sequence was collected from a man aged 25 to 40 in good health. The V call is TRBV9, the J call TRBJ2-7; 9 positions match TRBD1. Here the CDR3 DNA reads TGTGCCAGCAGCGTAGCCCCAACGGGACAGGGCTCCTACGAGCAGTACTTC. Its translation: CASSVAPTGQGSYEQYF.